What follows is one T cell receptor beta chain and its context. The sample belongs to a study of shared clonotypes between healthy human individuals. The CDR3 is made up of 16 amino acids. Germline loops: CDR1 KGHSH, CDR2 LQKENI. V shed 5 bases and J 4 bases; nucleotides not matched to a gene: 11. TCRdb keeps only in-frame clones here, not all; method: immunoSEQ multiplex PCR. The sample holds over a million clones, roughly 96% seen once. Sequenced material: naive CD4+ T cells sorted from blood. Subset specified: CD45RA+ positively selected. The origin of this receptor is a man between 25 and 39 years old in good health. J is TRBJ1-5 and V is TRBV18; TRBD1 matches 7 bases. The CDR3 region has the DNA TGTGCCAGCTCAATACAAGACAGGGCTGGGAATCAGCCCCAGCATTTT. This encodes CASSIQDRAGNQPQHF. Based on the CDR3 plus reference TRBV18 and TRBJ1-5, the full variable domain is NAGVMQNPRHLVRRRGQEARLRCSPMKGHSHVYWYRQLPEEGLKFMVYLQKENIIDESGMPKERFSAEFPKEGPSILRIQQVVRGDSAAYFCASSIQDRAGNQPQHFGDGTRLSIL.